The next 8 T cell receptor beta chains were all read from a single sample in a study of CD8+ T cells in alopecia areata. RNA extraction and reverse transcription yielded cDNA as sequencing template. Data came from immunoSEQ multiplex PCR; TCRdb stores just in-frame clones and leaves some out. This table has approximately 210,000 clones, about three fifths appearing once. As to treatment: oral pan-JAK inhibitor, 5-10 mg twice daily. The sequences come from CD4+ T cells sorted from blood, collected at week 4, from a patient treated with tofacitinib. Source of these receptors: a human donor with alopecia areata.

This chain connects TRBV30 to TRBJ2-4; no reliable D call. Germline assignment: CDR1 GTSNPN and CDR2 SVGIG (reference sequence). V lost 0 bases and J lost 10, with 13 bases in between. CDR3 length equals 13 residues. The CDR3 loop is CAWSVQATNIQYF. The CDR3 bases are TGTGCCTGGAGTGTACAAGCCACCAATATTCAGTACTTC.

This clone was counted a few times. The rearrangement uses TRBV2 and TRBJ2-5; TRBD2 matches at 8 bases. Germline V gene sequence: CDR1 SNHLY, CDR2 FYNNEI. The length of the CDR3 is 13 residues. The ends lost 5 bases at V and 4 bases at J; junction bases unmatched: 3. CDR3 DNA: TGTGCCAGCAGTCGGGGGGGGCGAGAGACCCAGTACTTC. Its translation is CASSRGGRETQYF.

A single count supports this clone. For the CDR3, the DNA is TGTGCCACCAGCAGAGCCACAGGGTTCGAGCAGTACTTC. Its protein is CATSRATGFEQYF. The chain combines TRBV15 with TRBJ2-7; the D gene is possibly TRBD1 (6 bases). CDR1 is LNHNV, CDR2 YYDKDF, per germline (reference sequence). V lost 1 base and J lost 6, with 10 bases in between. There are 13 residues in the CDR3.

This clone was observed a handful of times. This rearrangement joins TRBV5-1 to TRBJ2-3, with D perhaps matching TRBD1 or TRBD2 (5 bases each). Germline-derived CDR1 and CDR2 are SGHRS and YFSETQ. This CDR3 spans 16 amino acids. Trimming shortened V by 4 bases and J by 0 bases, and 15 bases separated the two germline ends. The DNA for the CDR3 is TGCGCCAGCAGCCCACGGGACGTCCGAAGCACAGATACGCAGTATTTT. This codes for CASSPRDVRSTDTQYF.

This clone was counted a few times. The chain couples TRBV29-1 to TRBJ2-3; TRBD2 agrees at 7 bases. This CDR3 is 13 amino acids long. Trimming cost V 7 bases and J 4 bases; bases outside gene matches: 8. Per the germline V gene, CDR1 is SQVTM and CDR2 is ANQGSEA. This chain's CDR3 is CSADPRGADTQYF. The CDR3 DNA reads TGCAGCGCCGACCCCCGGGGGGCAGATACGCAGTATTTT.

The chain joins TRBV30 to TRBJ2-6; D gene uncertain. Between the trimmed V and J ends, which lost 0 bases and 0 bases, there was a span of 6 bases. The CDR3 is made up of 15 amino acids. CDR1 and CDR2 from the germline V gene are GTSNPN and SVGIG (reference sequence). The CDR3 coding sequence is TGTGCCTGGAGTGTACTCAGCTCTGGGGCCAACGTCCTGACTTTC. It codes for CAWSVLSSGANVLTF.

V and J are TRBV11-2 and TRBJ1-2; 8 nucleotides match TRBD1. Germline V gene sequence: CDR1 SGHAT, CDR2 FQNNGV. The CDR3 sequence is 16 residues long. J gave up 5 bases and V 5 bases, and 13 bases lay outside the gene matches. The CDR3 sequence is CASSHTGQEASYGYTF. CDR3 coding DNA: TGTGCCAGCAGCCACACGGGACAGGAAGCTAGTTATGGCTACACCTTC.

This chain joins TRBV9 and TRBJ2-3, with D perhaps TRBD1 (6 bases). The CDR3 sequence is 15 residues long. V was cut by 1 base and J by 2 bases, with 11 bases left in between. Germline assignment: CDR1 SGDLS and CDR2 YYNGEE. The CDR3 coding sequence is TGTGCCAGCAGCGTAAAGGCAGGGGTCACAGATACGCAGTATTTT. Translating it yields CASSVKAGVTDTQYF.